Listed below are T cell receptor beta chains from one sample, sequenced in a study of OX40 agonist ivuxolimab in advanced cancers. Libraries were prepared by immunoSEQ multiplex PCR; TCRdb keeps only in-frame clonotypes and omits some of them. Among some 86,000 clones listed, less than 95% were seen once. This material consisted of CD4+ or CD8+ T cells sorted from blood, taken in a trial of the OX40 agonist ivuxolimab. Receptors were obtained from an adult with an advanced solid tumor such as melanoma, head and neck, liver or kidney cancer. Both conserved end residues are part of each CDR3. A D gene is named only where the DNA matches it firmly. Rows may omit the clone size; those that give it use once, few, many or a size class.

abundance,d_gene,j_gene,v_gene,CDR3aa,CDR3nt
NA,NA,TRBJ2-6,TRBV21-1,CASSLLKGGYRDGANVLTF,TGTGCCAGCTCCCTATTGAAAGGGGGGTACCGTGATGGGGCCAACGTCCTGACTTTC
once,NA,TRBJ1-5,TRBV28,CASRRGSNQPQHF,TGTGCCAGCAGGCGGGGGAGCAATCAGCCCCAGCATTTT
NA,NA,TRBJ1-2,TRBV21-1,CASSKKRPEEGDGYTF,TGTGCCAGCAGCAAAAAGCGCCCCGAGGAAGGGGATGGCTACACCTTC
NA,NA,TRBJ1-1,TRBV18,CASSPQPEGTEAFF,TGTGCCAGCTCTCCCCAACCCGAAGGCACTGAAGCTTTCTTT
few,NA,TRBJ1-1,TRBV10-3,CAISESYYSGNTEAFF,TGTGCCATCAGTGAGTCTTATTATTCAGGGAACACTGAAGCTTTCTTT
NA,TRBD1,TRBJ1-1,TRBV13,CASSLATGVGAAFF,TGTGCCAGCAGCTTGGCGACAGGGGTTGGGGCAGCTTTCTTT
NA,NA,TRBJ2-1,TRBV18,CASSRDLGTDNEQFF,TGTGCCAGCTCACGAGATTTGGGGACCGACAATGAGCAGTTCTTC
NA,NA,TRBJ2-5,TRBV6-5,CASRFAETQYF,TGTGCCAGCAGGTTCGCGGAGACCCAGTACTTC
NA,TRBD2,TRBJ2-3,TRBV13,CASSLRGGQRTDTQYF,TGTGCCAGCAGCCTGCGGGGGGGCCAACGCACAGATACGCAGTATTTT
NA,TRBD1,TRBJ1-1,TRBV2,CASSVQGANTEAFF,TGTGCCAGCAGTGTCCAGGGGGCGAACACTGAAGCTTTCTTT
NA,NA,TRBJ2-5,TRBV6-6,CASSLGGRRETQYF,TGTGCCAGCAGTCTCGGAGGGAGGCGAGAGACCCAGTACTTC
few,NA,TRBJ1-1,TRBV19,CASSMARGYPEAFF,TGTGCCAGTAGTATGGCTAGGGGGTACCCTGAAGCTTTCTTT
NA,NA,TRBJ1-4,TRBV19,CASTPDRTNEKLFF,TGTGCCAGTACTCCGGACAGAACTAATGAAAAACTGTTTTTT
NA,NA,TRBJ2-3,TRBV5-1,CASSFGGRTDTQYF,TGCGCCAGCAGCTTCGGGGGCCGCACAGATACGCAGTATTTT
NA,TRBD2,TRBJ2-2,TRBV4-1,CASSRGGPNTGELFF,TGCGCCAGCAGCCGGGGGGGACCGAACACCGGGGAGCTGTTTTTT
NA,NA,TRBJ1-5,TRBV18,CASSPFAQFSNQPQHF,TGTGCCAGCTCACCATTTGCTCAATTTAGCAATCAGCCCCAGCATTTT
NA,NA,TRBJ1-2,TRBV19,CASSPRTDSSVYGYTF,TGTGCCAGTAGTCCCAGGACGGACTCGAGCGTCTATGGCTACACCTTC
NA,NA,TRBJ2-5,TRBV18,CASSPGIRGVQQETQYF,TGTGCCAGCTCACCGGGCATTAGAGGGGTCCAACAAGAGACCCAGTACTTC
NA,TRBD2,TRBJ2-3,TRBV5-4,CASSLGLAADTQYF,TGTGCCAGCAGCTTGGGACTAGCGGCAGATACGCAGTATTTT
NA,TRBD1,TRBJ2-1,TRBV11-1,CASSRDRVGNEQFF,TGTGCCAGCAGCAGGGACAGGGTCGGAAATGAGCAGTTCTTC
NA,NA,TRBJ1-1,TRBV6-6,CASRPLQGKAFF,TGTGCCAGCAGGCCCCTCCAGGGGAAAGCTTTCTTT
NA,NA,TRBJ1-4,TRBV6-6,CASRTGGEKLFF,TGTGCCAGCAGGACAGGAGGAGAAAAACTGTTTTTT
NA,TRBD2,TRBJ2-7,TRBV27,CASSSRGGPSYEQYF,TGTGCCAGCAGTTCACGCGGGGGGCCCTCCTACGAGCAGTACTTC
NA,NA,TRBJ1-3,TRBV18,CASSPADSGNTIYF,TGTGCCAGCTCACCTGCGGACAGTGGAAACACCATATATTTT
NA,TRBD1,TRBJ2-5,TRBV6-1,CASSPPGQGPWQYF,TGTGCCAGCAGCCCCCCGGGACAGGGGCCATGGCAGTACTTC
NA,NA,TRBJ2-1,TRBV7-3,CASSKRASYYNEQFF,TGTGCCAGCAGCAAACGGGCTAGTTATTACAATGAGCAGTTCTTC
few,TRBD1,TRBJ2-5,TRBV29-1,CSGTGTETQYF,TGCAGCGGGACAGGGACGGAGACCCAGTACTTC
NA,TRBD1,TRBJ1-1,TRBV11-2,CASSLDRATEAFF,TGTGCCAGCAGCCTGGACAGGGCCACTGAAGCTTTCTTT
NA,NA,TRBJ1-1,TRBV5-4,CASLGGLNTEAFF,TGTGCCAGTCTGGGGGGGCTGAACACTGAAGCTTTCTTT
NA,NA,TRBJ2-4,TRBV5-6,CASSLNGGPLAKNIQYF,TGTGCCAGCAGCTTGAATGGGGGGCCCTTAGCCAAAAACATTCAGTACTTC
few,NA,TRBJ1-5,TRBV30,CAWSYSNQPQHF,TGTGCCTGGAGCTACAGCAATCAGCCCCAGCATTTT
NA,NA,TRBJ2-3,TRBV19,CATAGYTDTQYF,TGTGCCACTGCGGGGTATACAGATACGCAGTATTTT
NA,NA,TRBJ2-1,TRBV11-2,CASSVTTAAEQFF,TGTGCCAGCAGCGTTACGACCGCCGCTGAGCAGTTCTTC
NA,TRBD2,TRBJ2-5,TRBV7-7,CASSLAGRQETQYF,TGTGCTAGCAGCTTAGCGGGGAGACAAGAGACCCAGTACTTC
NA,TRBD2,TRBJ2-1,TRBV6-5,CASSYGGGGNNEQFF,TGTGCCAGCAGTTACGGCGGGGGGGGTAACAATGAGCAGTTCTTC
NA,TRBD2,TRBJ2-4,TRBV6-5,CASSFLGGGAKNIQYF,TGTGCCAGCAGTTTCCTGGGCGGGGGGGCCAAAAACATTCAGTACTTC
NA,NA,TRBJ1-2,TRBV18,CASSLRTGDGYTF,TGTGCCAGCTCCCTACGAACTGGGGACGGCTACACCTTC
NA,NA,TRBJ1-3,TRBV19,CASSNGQRDSGNTIYF,TGTGCCAGTAGTAATGGACAGAGAGACTCTGGAAACACCATATATTTT
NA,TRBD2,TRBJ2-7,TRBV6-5,CASSHGGGEQYF,TGTGCCAGCAGCCACGGGGGGGGCGAGCAGTACTTC
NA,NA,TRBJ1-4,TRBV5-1,CASKGQLTTNEKLFF,TGCGCCAGTAAAGGACAGCTAACAACTAATGAAAAACTGTTTTTT
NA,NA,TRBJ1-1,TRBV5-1,CASSETPQNTEAFF,TGCGCCAGCAGCGAGACACCACAGAACACTGAAGCTTTCTTT
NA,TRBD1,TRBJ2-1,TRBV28,CASSLLFGAGGNEQFF,TGTGCCAGCAGTTTACTATTCGGGGCAGGGGGCAATGAGCAGTTCTTC
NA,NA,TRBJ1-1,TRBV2,CASRQAALMNTEAFF,TGTGCCAGCAGGCAAGCCGCGCTAATGAACACTGAAGCTTTCTTT
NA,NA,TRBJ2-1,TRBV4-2,CASSLDNEQFF,TGTGCCAGCAGCCTAGACAATGAGCAGTTCTTC
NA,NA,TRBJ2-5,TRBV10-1,CASSESNRRETQYF,TGCGCCAGCAGTGAGTCGAACCGCAGGGAGACCCAGTACTTC
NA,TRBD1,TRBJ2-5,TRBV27,CASSQTRGQETQYF,TGTGCCAGCAGTCAGACCAGGGGGCAAGAGACCCAGTACTTC
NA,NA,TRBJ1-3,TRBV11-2,CASRRPGGDTIYF,TGTGCCAGCAGACGACCCGGCGGGGACACCATATATTTT